What follows are 20 T cell receptor beta chains derived from one specimen sequenced in a study of brain metastases from non-small cell lung cancer. Generated by immunoSEQ multiplex PCR, the TCRdb table keeps only in-frame clones and is missing some. The sample lists 14,000 to 15,000 clones, approximately 80% seen once, with more than 7.5% in the top ten. Input material: primary lung tumor tissue. Every receptor here comes from a donor over 35 with non-small cell lung cancer.

This clone was counted a few times. The V gene is TRBV2, the J gene TRBJ1-4; 7 bases map to TRBD1. V lost 6 bases and J lost 3; bases outside the gene matches: 13. The CDR3 has 17 residues. In germline, CDR1 is SNHLY, CDR2 FYNNEI. The CDR3 loop is CASSPDRAGVANEKLFF. CDR3 bases: TGTGCCAGCAGCCCCGACAGGGCTGGGGTGGCTAATGAAAAACTGTTTTTT.

The CDR3 spells CASSLGLFQETQYF. The CDR3 DNA reads TGTGCCAGCAGTTTAGGCCTTTTCCAAGAGACCCAGTACTTC. This rearrangement joins TRBV28 to TRBJ2-5, with unresolved D. Trimming took off 2 bases at V and 1 base at J, with 8 bases between the two ends. Germline V CDR1 and CDR2: MDHEN, SYDVKM. CDR3 length equals 14 residues.

The chain is built from TRBV29-1 and TRBJ1-2; perhaps TRBD1 as D (5 bases). Germline lookup yields CDR1 SQVTM and CDR2 ANQGSEA. The V and J ends lost 2 bases and 0 bases respectively, with 13 bases between them. The CDR3 sequence is 15 residues long. DNA for the CDR3: TGCAGCGTTGAAAAGGGGTCTCCTACTAACTATGGCTACACCTTC. This encodes CSVEKGSPTNYGYTF.

The chain has TRBV6-4 and TRBJ2-7; D is unclear. Germline assignment: CDR1 MRHNA and CDR2 SNTAGT. Trimming took 2 bases from V and 4 from J, leaving 15 bases between them. CDR3 length: 15 residues. Written as DNA, the CDR3 is TGTGCCAGCAGTGACACGGCCTTGGGCGCTTACGAGCAGTACGTC. Protein: CASSDTALGAYEQYV.

The chain carries TRBV7-8 and TRBJ2-2; 12 bases are shared with TRBD2. CDR1 is SGHVS, CDR2 FQNEAQ, per germline. The length of the CDR3 is 20 residues. J lost 3 bases, V lost 5 bases, and 16 bases had no gene match. The CDR3 DNA is TGTGCCAGCAGCGAAGGACCCTGGCTAGCGGGGGGGCAGTACACCGGGGAGCTGTTTTTT. It is translated as CASSEGPWLAGGQYTGELFF.

This chain links TRBV11-3 with TRBJ2-1; D is possibly TRBD2 (7 bases). V shed 2 bases and J shed 7 bases, with 15 bases lying between them. The CDR3 is made up of 15 amino acids. CDR1 is SGHNT and CDR2 is YENEEA in the germline V gene. CDR3 coding DNA: TGTGCCAGCAGCTTATTTGGGGGGGGCCAGAATGAGCAGTTCTTC. As protein: CASSLFGGGQNEQFF.

V gene TRBV7-2 combines with J gene TRBJ1-6; 11 bases line up with TRBD1. V lost 4 bases to trimming and J lost 14 bases; unmatched junction nucleotides: 4. Germline V CDR1 and CDR2: SGHTA, FQGNSA. CDR3 length: 13 residues. CDR3: CASSSRDRGSLHF. The CDR3 bases are TGTGCCAGCAGCTCCCGGGACAGGGGGTCCCTCCACTTT.

This chain links TRBV10-3 with TRBJ1-1; unclear D gene. The CDR3 consists of 12 residues. Germline assignment: CDR1 ENHRY and CDR2 SYGVKD. The V end was cut by 4 bases, the J end by 7 bases, with 10 bases between. CDR3 sequence: CAISVEGIEAFF. The CDR3 DNA reads TGTGCCATCAGTGTGGAGGGAATTGAAGCTTTCTTT.

V is TRBV24-1 and J is TRBJ2-5, with a possible D match to TRBD1 (5 bases). V dropped 6 bases and J dropped 1 base, with 11 bases sitting between them. Germline V gene data show CDR1 as KGHDR and CDR2 as SFDVKD. The CDR3 totals 14 residues. The chain's CDR3 is CATSPTDTQETQYF. CDR3 nucleotide sequence: TGTGCCACCAGTCCGACAGACACCCAAGAGACCCAGTACTTC.

This clone came up a few times. The chain combines TRBV15 with TRBJ1-1; a weak D match, TRBD1 (5 bases). The germline V gene has CDR1 LNHNV and CDR2 YYDKDF (reference sequence). V dropped 1 base and J dropped 7 bases, with 10 bases sitting between them. This CDR3 spans 13 amino acids. The DNA of the CDR3 is TGTGCCACCAGCAGAGCGCGGGGGAATGAAGCTTTCTTT. Protein product: CATSRARGNEAFF. Based on the CDR3 plus reference TRBV15 and TRBJ1-1, the full variable domain is DAMVIQNPRYQVTQFGKPVTLSCSQTLNHNVMYWYQQKSSQAPKLLFHYYDKDFNNEADTPDNFQSRRPNTSFCFLDIRSPGLGDTAMYLCATSRARGNEAFFGQGTRLTVV.

The V and J genes are TRBV6-4 and TRBJ1-1, with D unclear. CDR3 size: 14 residues. The V end was cut by 6 bases, the J end by 0 bases, with 11 bases between. CDR1 is MRHNA, CDR2 SNTAGT, per germline. The CDR3, as DNA: TGTGCCAGCAGCCCCGGATCAATGAACACTGAAGCTTTCTTT. It encodes CASSPGSMNTEAFF.

The gene calls are TRBV7-3 and TRBJ1-4; 10 nucleotides agree with TRBD1. Per germline, CDR1 SGHTA and CDR2 FQGTGA. J gave up 7 bases and V 5 bases, and 7 bases lay outside the gene matches. CDR3 length: 15 residues. The CDR3: CASSLTGGAGEKLFF. CDR3 nucleotide sequence: TGTGCCAGCAGCCTGACAGGGGGCGCAGGTGAAAAACTGTTTTTT.

V is TRBV7-8 and J is TRBJ1-5; 7 nucleotides agree with TRBD1. Germline assignment: CDR1 SGHVS and CDR2 FQNEAQ. The CDR3 is 15 residues long. Germline trimming cut 4 bases from V and 9 bases from J; bases unmatched to any gene: 12. CDR3 sequence (DNA): TGTGCCAGCAGCTCGGGGGACAGAGTGGGGGGGCCCCAGCATTTT. Its protein is CASSSGDRVGGPQHF.

The chain uses TRBV19 and TRBJ1-3; possibly TRBD1 for D (6 bases). Trimming cost V 7 bases and J 4 bases, with 17 bases left between them. Looked up from germline, CDR1 is LNHDA and CDR2 is SQIVND (reference sequence). This CDR3 spans 15 amino acids. The CDR3 spells CASTPSRGSGNTIYF. CDR3 bases: TGTGCCAGTACACCCTCCAGGGGAAGCGGAAACACCATATATTTT.

V is TRBV10-3 and J is TRBJ1-1, with D tentatively TRBD1 (6 bases). The CDR3 is made up of 14 amino acids. The V gene lost 6 bases and the J gene lost 1 base, with 12 bases spanning the gap. CDR1 and CDR2 (germline): ENHRY, SYGVKD. CDR3 sequence (DNA): TGTGCCATCAGGCGGGACATATCGAACACTGAAGCTTTCTTT. The encoded protein is CAIRRDISNTEAFF.

This chain links TRBV6-5 with TRBJ1-5; 7 nucleotides align to TRBD1. Germline CDR1 and CDR2: MNHEY and SVGAGI. Trimming removed 4 bases from V and 2 bases from J; junction bases left unmatched: 2. The CDR3 sequence is 14 residues long. CDR3 sequence (DNA): TGTGCCAGCAGTTCAGGGGGGGGCAATCAGCCCCAGCATTTT. It encodes CASSSGGGNQPQHF.

V and J are TRBV7-9 and TRBJ2-1; the D is unclear. CDR1 SEHNR and CDR2 FQNEAQ come from the germline V gene (reference sequence). This CDR3 is built from 14 residues. Trimming pared 5 bases from V and 6 bases from J, leaving 14 bases between. CDR3: CASSPFAESNEQFF. The CDR3 coding sequence is TGTGCCAGCAGCCCTTTTGCGGAAAGCAATGAGCAGTTCTTC.

This sequence joins TRBV5-1 and TRBJ1-2; D uncertain. The CDR3 is 14 residues long. Germline V gene data show CDR1 as SGHRS and CDR2 as YFSETQ. Trimming removed 0 bases from V and 6 bases from J, with 12 bases in between. CDR3 bases: TGCGCCAGCAGCTTGGGACATTCCCTGGATGGCTACACCTTC. Protein product: CASSLGHSLDGYTF.

Notes on this clone: A clone one base away is much larger, so this may be a read error. This chain joins TRBV12-3 or TRBV12-4 and TRBJ1-1; D not certain. This CDR3 contains 12 residues. The V end was cut by 7 bases, the J end by 3 bases, with 9 bases between. CDR3 sequence: CASNQPYTEAFF. For the CDR3, the DNA is TGTGCCAGCAATCAACCCTACACTGAAGCTTTCTTT.

The chain joins TRBV6-4 to TRBJ2-1; a possible D gene is TRBD2 (6 bases). The CDR3 is 15 amino acids. The V gene lost 2 bases and the J gene lost 8 bases, with 16 bases spanning the gap. CDR1 is MRHNA and CDR2 is SNTAGT in the germline V gene. The CDR3 sequence is CASSDGLGGSDEQFF. DNA for the CDR3: TGTGCCAGCAGTGACGGGTTGGGAGGATCCGATGAGCAGTTCTTC.